The 21 T cell receptor beta chains below all came from one sample that was sequenced in a study of shared clonotypes between healthy human individuals. Here immunoSEQ multiplex PCR was the method, and the copy in TCRdb shows in-frame clones only, minus some. The sample lists over a million clones; roughly 96% were seen once. The sequencing sample was made of naive CD4+ T cells sorted from blood. The subset: CD45RA+ positively selected. The source of these receptors is a man aged 25 to 45 in good health.

This chain's CDR3 is CASKVLSPYEQYF. The CDR3 nucleotides are TGTGCCAGCAAGGTTTTGAGCCCCTACGAGCAGTACTTC. J is TRBJ2-7 and V is TRBV28, with no clear D. The CDR3 length is 13 residues. V was shortened by 7 bases and J by 2 bases, with 12 bases between the two germline ends. Germline V CDR1 and CDR2: MDHEN, SYDVKM.

The V call is TRBV18, the J call TRBJ1-4; D gene ambiguous. Deletions cut 3 bases from V and 5 bases from J, with 13 bases between. Germline loops: CDR1 KGHSH, CDR2 LQKENI. The CDR3 consists of 15 residues. CDR3 nucleotides: TGTGCCAGCTCACCCGCTCCCACCCTGAATGAAAAACTGTTTTTT. Its protein is CASSPAPTLNEKLFF.

The chain employs TRBV6-1 and TRBJ2-7, with 7 bases identical to TRBD1. This CDR3 region has 13 residues. J gave up 7 bases and V 2 bases, and 5 bases lay outside the gene matches. CDR1 is MNHNS, CDR2 SASEGT, per germline. The CDR3 region has the DNA TGTGCCAGCAGTGAAAGAGGGGGCGTTGAGCAGTACTTC. It is translated as CASSERGGVEQYF.

The chain recombines TRBV6-1 with TRBJ2-7; 9 nucleotides match TRBD1. CDR3 size: 14 residues. In germline, CDR1 is MNHNS, CDR2 SASEGT. V lost 7 bases to trimming and J lost 5 bases; unmatched junction nucleotides: 9. The chain's CDR3 is CASITYRGLDEQYF. The CDR3 nucleotides are TGTGCCAGCATCACCTACAGGGGGCTCGACGAGCAGTACTTC.

The chain joins TRBV6-5 to TRBJ1-2, with D tentatively TRBD1 (6 bases). The length of the CDR3 is 13 residues. Germline V lookup: CDR1 MNHEY, CDR2 SVGAGI. V lost 2 bases and J 5 bases, leaving 9 bases between the germline ends. CDR3 sequence: CASSYGGLYGYTF. The DNA of the CDR3 is TGTGCCAGCAGTTACGGGGGGCTTTATGGCTACACCTTC.

Comments on this clone: This CDR3 is also generated by other DNA sequences in the sample. The chain combines TRBV7-2 with TRBJ1-5; 10 nucleotides match TRBD1. Germline CDR1 and CDR2: SGHTA and FQGNSA. The CDR3 extends over 15 amino acids. V was pared by 1 base and J by 5 bases, with 2 bases of the junction left unmatched. CDR3 bases: TGTGCCAGCAGCTTAGGGGACAGGGGAGATCAGCCCCAGCATTTT. It yields the protein CASSLGDRGDQPQHF.

The J gene is TRBJ2-3, the V gene TRBV5-1; D is unresolved. V was shortened by 0 bases and J by 6 bases, with 8 bases between the two germline ends. CDR1 and CDR2 (germline): SGHRS, YFSETQ. This CDR3 has 13 residues. CDR3 DNA: TGCGCCAGCAGCTTGGATTTGTTTGATACGCAGTATTTT. Translation: CASSLDLFDTQYF. Looking up the rest from reference TRBV5-1 and TRBJ2-3 gives the full variable domain: KAGVTQTPRYLIKTRGQQVTLSCSPISGHRSVSWYQQTPGQGLQFLFEYFSETQRNKGNFPGRFSGRQFSNSRSEMNVSTLELGDSALYLCASSLDLFDTQYFGPGTRLTVL.

This clone appeared once. The chain is built from TRBV4-2 and TRBJ2-2; TRBD1 agrees at 7 bases. The J segment lost 6 bases and the V segment lost 4 bases, leaving 11 bases of the junction unmatched. Germline values: CDR1 LGHNA, CDR2 YNFKEQ. CDR3 length: 16 residues. The CDR3 DNA reads as TGTGCCAGCAGCCCCATGACAGGGAGCGTGGCCGGGGAGCTGTTTTTT. Its protein is CASSPMTGSVAGELFF.

This sequence joins TRBV10-2 and TRBJ1-2; D perhaps matches TRBD1 (6 bases). Trimming cost V 2 bases and J 13 bases, with 20 bases left between them. The CDR3 sequence is 14 residues long. Germline V gives CDR1 WSHSY, CDR2 SAAADI. Here the CDR3 reads CASSETGTRHIITF. As DNA, the CDR3 is TGCGCCAGCAGTGAGACAGGGACGAGGCACATCATCACCTTC.

This chain links TRBV6-1 with TRBJ2-7, with D unresolved. With 4 bases removed from V and 2 bases from J, the gap between germline ends came to 18 bases. Germline CDR1 reads MNHNS; CDR2 reads SASEGT. This CDR3 comprises 16 residues. The CDR3 nucleotides are TGTGCCAGCAGTGGGCTAGAGTCACCTCACACCTACGAGCAGTACTTC. Amino acids: CASSGLESPHTYEQYF.

This rearrangement joins TRBV28 to TRBJ1-1, with TRBD1 matching over 7 bases. With V trimmed by 6 bases and J by 8 bases, 6 bases remained unmatched. The CDR3 is 12 residues long. CDR1 is MDHEN and CDR2 is SYDVKM in the germline V gene. The CDR3: CASRIMTGEAFF. The CDR3 region has the DNA TGTGCCAGCAGAATAATGACAGGGGAAGCTTTCTTT.

The gene calls are TRBV4-1 and TRBJ1-4, with D possibly being TRBD1 (5 bases). CDR1 MGHRA and CDR2 YSYEKL come from the germline V gene. CDR3 length: 20 residues. V was pared by 3 bases and J by 6 bases, with 29 bases between. CDR3 region: CASSHLAPGPRVQRDEKLFF. Written as DNA, the CDR3 is TGCGCCAGCAGCCACCTGGCCCCGGGACCCAGGGTCCAAAGGGATGAAAAACTGTTTTTT.

V is TRBV25-1 and J is TRBJ2-6; D unclear. Germline V gives CDR1 MGHDK, CDR2 SYGVNS. CDR3 length: 13 amino acids. V lost 1 base to trimming and J lost 14 bases, with 12 bases between them. Written as DNA, the CDR3 is TGTGCCAGCAGTGAATCGGTCCCCCACCTCCTGACTTTC. This translates into CASSESVPHLLTF.

This clone has just one count. J is TRBJ2-1 and V is TRBV20-1; D gene uncertain. V was shortened by 5 bases and J by 5 bases, with 7 bases between the two germline ends. CDR1 is DFQATT, CDR2 SNEGSKA, per germline (reference sequence). The CDR3 length is 11 residues. CDR3 sequence: CSAVRDNEQFF. The DNA of the CDR3 is TGCAGTGCTGTCCGGGACAATGAGCAGTTCTTC.

Comments on this clone: One end of the junction is discordant with germline, which a read error may explain. The chain links TRBV7-7 to TRBJ2-1, with 7 nucleotides matching TRBD1. The length of the CDR3 is 15 residues. In germline, CDR1 is SSHAT, CDR2 FNYEAQ (reference sequence). The CDR3 sequence is CASSPPGTDYNEQFF. The CDR3 nucleotides are TGTGCTAGCAGTCCCCCCGGGACAGACTACAATGAGCAGTTCTTC.

This rearrangement joins TRBV5-6 to TRBJ2-7; D is unclear. The germline V and J ends were trimmed by 4 bases and 2 bases, with 10 bases remaining between them. The CDR3 sequence is 13 residues long. Germline loops: CDR1 SGHDT, CDR2 YYEEEE. The CDR3 region is CASSPVGPYEQYF. CDR3 in DNA: TGTGCCAGCAGCCCAGTCGGGCCCTACGAGCAGTACTTC. Complete variable domain (other parts from reference TRBV5-6 and TRBJ2-7): DAGVTQSPTHLIKTRGQQVTLRCSPKSGHDTVSWYQQALGQGPQFIFQYYEEEERQRGNFPDRFSGHQFPNYSSELNVNALLLGDSALYLCASSPVGPYEQYFGPGTRLTVT.

V gene TRBV11-2 combines with J gene TRBJ2-5; 10 positions match TRBD1. CDR3 length: 17 amino acids. Looked up from germline, CDR1 is SGHAT and CDR2 is FQNNGV. The V and J ends lost 5 bases and 5 bases, in that order; junction bases with no gene match: 14. The CDR3 sequence: CASSKLKGTGAGETQYF. The DNA of the CDR3 is TGTGCCAGCAGCAAACTCAAGGGGACAGGGGCCGGGGAGACCCAGTACTTC.

This sequence joins TRBV9 and TRBJ2-1; 7 positions agree with TRBD2. This CDR3 contains 15 residues. Trimming took 3 bases from V and 2 from J; bases not matched to a gene: 5. Germline CDR1 reads SGDLS; CDR2 reads YYNGEE. This CDR3 is CASSGHGTTYNEQFF. The CDR3 DNA reads TGTGCCAGCAGCGGACACGGGACTACCTACAATGAGCAGTTCTTC.

On this clone itself: The sample holds other DNA sequences that translate to the same CDR3. For the CDR3, the DNA is TGCGCCAGCAGCTTGGGACAGGGGGCACAAGAGACCCAGTACTTC. Its translation is CASSLGQGAQETQYF. The J gene is TRBJ2-5, the V gene TRBV5-1; 10 nucleotides align to TRBD1. Germline-derived CDR1 and CDR2 are SGHRS and YFSETQ. The CDR3 loop spans 15 amino acids. J lost 2 bases, V lost 0 bases, and 1 base had no gene match. Filled out from reference TRBV5-1 and TRBJ2-5, the complete variable domain reads KAGVTQTPRYLIKTRGQQVTLSCSPISGHRSVSWYQQTPGQGLQFLFEYFSETQRNKGNFPGRFSGRQFSNSRSEMNVSTLELGDSALYLCASSLGQGAQETQYFGPGTRLLVL.

V usage is TRBV7-6 and J usage is TRBJ2-1; maybe TRBD2 (5 bases). The V end lost 5 bases, the J end lost 10 bases, and 12 bases lay between the germline ends. The CDR3 length is 12 residues. From germline, CDR1 is SGHVS and CDR2 FNYEAQ. CDR3 sequence: CASSRSGHEQFF. CDR3 bases: TGTGCCAGCAGCCGGAGCGGTCACGAGCAGTTCTTC. The whole variable domain, filled in from reference TRBV7-6 and TRBJ2-1, reads GAGVSQSPRYKVTKRGQDVALRCDPISGHVSLYWYRQALGQGPEFLTYFNYEAQQDKSGLPNDRFSAERPEGSISTLTIQRTEQRDSAMYRCASSRSGHEQFFGPGTRLTVL.

The chain joins TRBV7-3 to TRBJ1-1; TRBD1 is a possible D gene (5 bases). V dropped 2 bases and J dropped 7 bases, with 20 bases sitting between them. Germline V gene data show CDR1 as SGHTA and CDR2 as FQGTGA. The CDR3 contains 16 residues. The CDR3 sequence: CASSLQGGALSSEAFF. For the CDR3, the DNA is TGTGCCAGCAGCTTACAGGGAGGAGCCCTTTCCAGTGAAGCTTTCTTT.